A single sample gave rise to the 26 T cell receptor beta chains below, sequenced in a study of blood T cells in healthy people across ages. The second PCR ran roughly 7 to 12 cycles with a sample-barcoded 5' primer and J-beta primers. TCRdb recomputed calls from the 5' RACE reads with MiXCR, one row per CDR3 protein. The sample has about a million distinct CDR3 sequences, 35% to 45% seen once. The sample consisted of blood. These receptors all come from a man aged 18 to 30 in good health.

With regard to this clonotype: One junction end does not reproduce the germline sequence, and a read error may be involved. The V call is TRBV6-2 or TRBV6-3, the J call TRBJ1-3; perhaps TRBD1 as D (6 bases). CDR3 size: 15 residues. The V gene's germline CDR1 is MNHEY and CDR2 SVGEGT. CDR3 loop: CASSDGQYSGNTIYF. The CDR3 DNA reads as TGCGCCAGCAGTGACGGACAGTACTCTGGAAACACCATATATTTT.

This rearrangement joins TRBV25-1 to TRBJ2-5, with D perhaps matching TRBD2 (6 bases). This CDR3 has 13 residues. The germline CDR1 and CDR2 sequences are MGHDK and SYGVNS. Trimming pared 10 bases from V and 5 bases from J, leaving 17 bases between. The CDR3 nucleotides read TGTGCCAACCTATGGGGGGAAGGGGAGACCCAGTACTTC. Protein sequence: CANLWGEGETQYF.

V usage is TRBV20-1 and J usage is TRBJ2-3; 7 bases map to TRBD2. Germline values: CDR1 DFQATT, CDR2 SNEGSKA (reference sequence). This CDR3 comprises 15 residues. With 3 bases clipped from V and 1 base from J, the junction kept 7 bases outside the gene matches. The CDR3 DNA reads TGCAGTGCTAGCGGACTAGTTGCGGGCACAGATACGCAGTATTTT. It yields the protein CSASGLVAGTDTQYF.

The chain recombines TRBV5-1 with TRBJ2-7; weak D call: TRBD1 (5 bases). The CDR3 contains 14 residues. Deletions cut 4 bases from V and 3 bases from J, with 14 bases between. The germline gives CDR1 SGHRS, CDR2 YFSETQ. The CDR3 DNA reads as TGCGCCAGCAGCCCCCAGGGAAACGGCTACGAGCAGTACTTC. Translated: CASSPQGNGYEQYF. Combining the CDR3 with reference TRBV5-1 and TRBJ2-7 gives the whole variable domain KAGVTQTPRYLIKTRGQQVTLSCSPISGHRSVSWYQQTPGQGLQFLFEYFSETQRNKGNFPGRFSGRQFSNSRSEMNVSTLELGDSALYLCASSPQGNGYEQYFGPGTRLTVT.

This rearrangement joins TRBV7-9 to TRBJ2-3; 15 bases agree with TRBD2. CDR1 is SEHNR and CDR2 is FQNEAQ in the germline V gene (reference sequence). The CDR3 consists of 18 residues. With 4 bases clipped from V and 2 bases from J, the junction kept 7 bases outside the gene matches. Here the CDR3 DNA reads TGTGCCAGCAGCTCCGGACTAGCGGGGGGGCTTATCACAGATACGCAGTATTTT. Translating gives CASSSGLAGGLITDTQYF.

This CDR3 reads CASSELRGLNSPLHF. CDR3 nucleotides: TGTGCCAGCAGCGAACTCAGGGGGCTTAATTCACCCCTCCACTTT. J is TRBJ1-6 and V is TRBV11-1; 8 positions match TRBD1. CDR3 length equals 15 residues. Germline V gives CDR1 SGHAT, CDR2 FQDESV (reference sequence). Trimming removed 5 bases from V and 6 bases from J; junction bases left unmatched: 6.

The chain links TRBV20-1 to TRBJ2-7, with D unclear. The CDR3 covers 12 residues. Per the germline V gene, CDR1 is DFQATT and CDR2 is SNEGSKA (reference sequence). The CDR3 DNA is TGCAGGGCAGATCGAGGCTCCTACGAGCAGTACTTC. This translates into CRADRGSYEQYF.

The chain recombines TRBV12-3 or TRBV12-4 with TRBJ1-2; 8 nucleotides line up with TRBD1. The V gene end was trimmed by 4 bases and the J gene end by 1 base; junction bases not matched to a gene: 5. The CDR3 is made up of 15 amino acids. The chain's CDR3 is CASSSSGQGNYGYTF. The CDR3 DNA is TGTGCCAGCAGTTCAAGTGGACAGGGTAACTATGGCTACACCTTC.

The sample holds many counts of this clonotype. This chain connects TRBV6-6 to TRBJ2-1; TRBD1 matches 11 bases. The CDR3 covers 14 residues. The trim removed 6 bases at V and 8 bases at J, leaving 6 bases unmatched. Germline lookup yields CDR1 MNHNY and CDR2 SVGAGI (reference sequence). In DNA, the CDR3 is TGTGCCAGCAGGAGGGACAGGGGGTATGATGAGCAGTTCTTC. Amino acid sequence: CASRRDRGYDEQFF.

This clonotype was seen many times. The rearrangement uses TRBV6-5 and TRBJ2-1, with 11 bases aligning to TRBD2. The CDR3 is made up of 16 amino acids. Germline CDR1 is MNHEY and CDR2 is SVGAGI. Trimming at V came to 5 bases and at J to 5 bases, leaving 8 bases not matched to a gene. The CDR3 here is CASSLGTSGAHNEQFF. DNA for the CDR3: TGTGCCAGCAGTCTCGGGACTAGCGGAGCCCACAATGAGCAGTTCTTC.

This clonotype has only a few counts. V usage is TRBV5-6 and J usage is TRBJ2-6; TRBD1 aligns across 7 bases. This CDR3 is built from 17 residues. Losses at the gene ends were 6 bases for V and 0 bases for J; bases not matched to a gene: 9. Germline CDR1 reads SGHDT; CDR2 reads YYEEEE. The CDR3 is CASNRDRLISGANVLTF. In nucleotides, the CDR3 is TGTGCCAGCAATCGGGACAGACTGATCTCTGGGGCCAACGTCCTGACTTTC.

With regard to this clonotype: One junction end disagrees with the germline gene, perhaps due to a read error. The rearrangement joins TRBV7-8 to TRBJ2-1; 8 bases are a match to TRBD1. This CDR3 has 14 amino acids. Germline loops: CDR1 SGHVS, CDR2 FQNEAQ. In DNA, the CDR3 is TGTGCCAGCAGCCAGGACAGGGCTTACAATGAGCAGCTCTTC. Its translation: CASSQDRAYNEQLF.

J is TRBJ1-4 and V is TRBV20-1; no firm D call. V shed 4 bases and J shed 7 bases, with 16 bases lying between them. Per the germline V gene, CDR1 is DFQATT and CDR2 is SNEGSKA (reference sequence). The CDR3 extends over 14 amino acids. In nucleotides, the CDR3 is TGCAGTGCTACCGAGTGGGGAACCGGTGAAAAACTGTTTTTT. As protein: CSATEWGTGEKLFF.

The CDR3 loop reads CSASPGGIDNSPLHF. The DNA for the CDR3 is TGCAGTGCTAGTCCAGGGGGCATAGATAATTCACCCCTCCACTTT. The V and J genes are TRBV20-1 and TRBJ1-6, with 8 bases fitting TRBD1. The germline V gene has CDR1 DFQATT and CDR2 SNEGSKA (reference sequence). CDR3 length equals 15 residues. J lost 5 bases, V lost 3 bases, and 6 bases had no gene match.

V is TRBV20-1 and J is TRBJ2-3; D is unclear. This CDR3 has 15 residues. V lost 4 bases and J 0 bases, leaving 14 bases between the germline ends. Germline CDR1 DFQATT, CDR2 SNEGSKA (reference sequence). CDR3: CSATSLSASTDTQYF. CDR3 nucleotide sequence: TGCAGTGCTACCTCCTTATCGGCTAGCACAGATACGCAGTATTTT.

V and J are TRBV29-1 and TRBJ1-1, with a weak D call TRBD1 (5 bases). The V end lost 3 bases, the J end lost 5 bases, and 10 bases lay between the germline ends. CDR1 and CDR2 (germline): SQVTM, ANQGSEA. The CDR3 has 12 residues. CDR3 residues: CSVDPGTTEAFF. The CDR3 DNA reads TGCAGCGTTGACCCAGGGACGACTGAAGCTTTCTTT.

The CDR3 region has the DNA TGCAGTGCCCCTCCCGGGGGGACAGGGGTCGGCTACACCTTC. Translation: CSAPPGGTGVGYTF. This chain joins TRBV20-1 and TRBJ1-2; 10 bases match TRBD1. The junction had 12 bases not matched to a gene; V was cut back by 6 bases and J by 8 bases. Germline V gene sequence: CDR1 DFQATT, CDR2 SNEGSKA (reference sequence). CDR3 length equals 14 residues.

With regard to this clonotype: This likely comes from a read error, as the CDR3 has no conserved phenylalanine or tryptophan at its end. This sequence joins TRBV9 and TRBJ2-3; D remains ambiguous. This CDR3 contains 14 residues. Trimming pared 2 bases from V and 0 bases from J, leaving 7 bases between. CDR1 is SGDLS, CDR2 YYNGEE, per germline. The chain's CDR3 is CASSVAVSTDTQYL. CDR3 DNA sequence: TGTGCCAGCAGCGTTGCGGTTAGCACAGATACGCAGTATCTT.

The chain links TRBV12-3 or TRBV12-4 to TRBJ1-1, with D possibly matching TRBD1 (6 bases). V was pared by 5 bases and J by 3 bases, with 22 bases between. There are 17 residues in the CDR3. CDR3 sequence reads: CASSKPTLQGKDTEAFF. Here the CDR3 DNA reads TGTGCCAGCAGTAAACCCACGTTACAGGGTAAAGACACTGAAGCTTTCTTT.

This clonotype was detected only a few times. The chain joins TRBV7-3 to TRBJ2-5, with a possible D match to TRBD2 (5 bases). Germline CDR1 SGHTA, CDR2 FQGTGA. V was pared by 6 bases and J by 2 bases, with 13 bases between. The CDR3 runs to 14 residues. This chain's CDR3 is CASSYSGMQETQYF. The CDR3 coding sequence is TGTGCCAGCAGTTACTCCGGGATGCAAGAGACCCAGTACTTC.

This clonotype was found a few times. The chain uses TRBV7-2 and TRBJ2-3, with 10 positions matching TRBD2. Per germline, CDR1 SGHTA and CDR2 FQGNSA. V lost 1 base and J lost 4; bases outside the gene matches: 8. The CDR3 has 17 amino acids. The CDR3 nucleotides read TGTGCCAGCAGCTTAGTCGCTAGCGGGGGAGGAGCAGATACGCAGTATTTT. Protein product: CASSLVASGGGADTQYF. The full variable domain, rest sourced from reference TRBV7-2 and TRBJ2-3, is GAGVSQSPSNKVTEKGKDVELRCDPISGHTALYWYRQSLGQGLEFLIYFQGNSAPDKSGLPSDRFSAERTGGSVSTLTIQRTQQEDSAVYLCASSLVASGGGADTQYFGPGTRLTVL.

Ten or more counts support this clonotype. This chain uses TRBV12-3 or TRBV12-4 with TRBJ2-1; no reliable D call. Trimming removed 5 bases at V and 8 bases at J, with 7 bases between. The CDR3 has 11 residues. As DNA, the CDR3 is TGTGCCAGCAGTAGTAGGTATGAGCAGTTCTTC. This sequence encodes CASSSRYEQFF.

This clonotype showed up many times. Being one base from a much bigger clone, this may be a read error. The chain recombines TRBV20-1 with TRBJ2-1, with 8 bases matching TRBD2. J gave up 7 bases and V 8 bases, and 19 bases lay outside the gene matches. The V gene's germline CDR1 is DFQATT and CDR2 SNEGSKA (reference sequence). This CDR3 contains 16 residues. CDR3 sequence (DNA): TGCAGTACCTCCCCATTGGGACGAGCGGGGGTGAATGAGCAGTTCTTC. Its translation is CSTSPLGRAGVNEQFF.

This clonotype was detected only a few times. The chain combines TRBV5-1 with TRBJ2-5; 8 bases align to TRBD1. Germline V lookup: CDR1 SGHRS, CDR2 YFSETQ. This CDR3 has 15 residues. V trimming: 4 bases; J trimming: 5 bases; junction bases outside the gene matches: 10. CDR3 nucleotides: TGCGCCAGCAGCCCACACGGACAGGGCGGTGAGACCCAGTACTTC. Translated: CASSPHGQGGETQYF.

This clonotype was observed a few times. CDR3 nucleotides: TGTGCCAGCAGCACTCTCCGGACAGGGGAGGATGAAAAACTGTTTTTT. This translates into CASSTLRTGEDEKLFF. This sequence joins TRBV9 and TRBJ1-4; TRBD1 agrees at 9 bases. V shed 4 bases and J 6 bases; nucleotides not matched to a gene: 10. Germline CDR1 and CDR2: SGDLS and YYNGEE. The CDR3 covers 16 residues. Drawing the rest from reference TRBV9 and TRBJ1-4, the complete variable domain is DSGVTQTPKHLITATGQRVTLRCSPRSGDLSVYWYQQSLDQGLQFLIQYYNGEERAKGNILERFSAQQFPDLHSELNLSSLELGDSALYFCASSTLRTGEDEKLFFGSGTQLSVL.

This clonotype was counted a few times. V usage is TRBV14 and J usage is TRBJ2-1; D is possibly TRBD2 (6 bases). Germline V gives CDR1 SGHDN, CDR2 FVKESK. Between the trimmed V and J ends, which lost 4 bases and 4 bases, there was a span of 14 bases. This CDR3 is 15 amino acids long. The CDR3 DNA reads TGTGCCAGCAGCCCGCGCTATGCGGGGTACAATGAGCAGTTCTTC. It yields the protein CASSPRYAGYNEQFF.